Listed here are 16 T cell receptor beta chains from one sample, sequenced in a study of T-cell memory formation after mild COVID-19. Each CDR3 protein gets one entry after TCRdb re-called the 5' RACE reads with MiXCR. The sample yields approximately 300,000 distinct CDR3 sequences, 15% seen once. Sequenced: PBMCs or a T cell subset sorted from them (not recorded which). All receptors derive from a man aged 18 to 30 who had mild COVID-19 (a few samples of this study predate the infection). Cell type and time point are not known.

This clonotype showed up just a few times. The chain joins TRBV5-1 to TRBJ2-1; 9 bases line up with TRBD1. CDR3 length: 18 amino acids. J gave up 8 bases and V 7 bases, and 22 bases lay outside the gene matches. The germline V gene encodes CDR1 SGHRS and CDR2 YFSETQ. DNA for the CDR3: TGCGCCAGCGGTTCCGGGACAGGGACCGGGGGGCCTCTGGATGAGCAGTTCTTC. This translates into CASGSGTGTGGPLDEQFF.

This clonotype showed up many times. The chain employs TRBV7-2 and TRBJ2-5, with 14 bases aligning to TRBD2. The J segment lost 2 bases and the V segment lost 6 bases, leaving 2 bases of the junction unmatched. CDR1 SGHTA and CDR2 FQGNSA come from the germline V gene. The CDR3 consists of 15 residues. The CDR3 protein is CASSWTSGGQETQYF. CDR3 DNA: TGTGCCAGCAGTTGGACTAGCGGGGGGCAAGAGACCCAGTACTTC. The full variable domain, rest sourced from reference TRBV7-2 and TRBJ2-5, is GAGVSQSPSNKVTEKGKDVELRCDPISGHTALYWYRQSLGQGLEFLIYFQGNSAPDKSGLPSDRFSAERTGGSVSTLTIQRTQQEDSAVYLCASSWTSGGQETQYFGPGTRLLVL.

This chain links TRBV5-1 with TRBJ2-7, with D perhaps matching TRBD1 (6 bases). V lost 4 bases, J lost 2 bases, and 13 bases lay in between. Germline V gives CDR1 SGHRS, CDR2 YFSETQ. The CDR3 is 14 residues long. As DNA, the CDR3 is TGCGCCAGCAGCCCTGACAGGCACCCCTACGAGCAGTACGTC. Amino acid sequence: CASSPDRHPYEQYV.

This clonotype has at least ten counts. CDR3 nucleotides: TGCAGCGTTGAAGACTGGGGGACCACAGATACGCAGTATTTT. Its translation: CSVEDWGTTDTQYF. The rearrangement links TRBV29-1 to TRBJ2-3, with D perhaps given as TRBD1 or TRBD2 (5 bases each). CDR3 length equals 14 residues. CDR1 SQVTM and CDR2 ANQGSEA come from the germline V gene. The V end lost 0 bases, the J end lost 2 bases, and 9 bases lay between the germline ends.

This clonotype was seen a handful of times. The chain is built from TRBV10-3 and TRBJ1-2; 7 positions agree with TRBD1. The germline V gene encodes CDR1 ENHRY and CDR2 SYGVKD. With 2 bases clipped from V and 4 bases from J, the junction kept 4 bases outside the gene matches. The CDR3 runs 14 residues. CDR3 region: CAISETQGPYGYTF. In DNA, the CDR3 is TGTGCCATCAGTGAGACACAGGGGCCCTATGGCTACACCTTC.

CDR3 loop: CASSLPGTGVTDTQYF. Here the CDR3 DNA reads TGTGCCAGCAGCTTGCCGGGGACAGGGGTGACAGATACGCAGTATTTT. This sequence joins TRBV5-8 and TRBJ2-3; 10 bases agree with TRBD1. The CDR3 runs to 16 residues. CDR1 is SGHTS and CDR2 is YDEGEE in the germline V gene. Trimming at V came to 1 base and at J to 3 bases, leaving 5 bases not matched to a gene.

This clonotype turned up a few times. J is TRBJ2-1 and V is TRBV12-3 or TRBV12-4; D is possibly TRBD2 (7 bases). There are 15 residues in the CDR3. The V and J ends lost 5 bases and 3 bases respectively, with 14 bases between them. CDR3 loop: CASSIGGPFYNEQFF. CDR3 DNA sequence: TGTGCCAGCAGTATCGGGGGGCCTTTCTACAATGAGCAGTTCTTC.

Ten or more counts support this clonotype. This chain links TRBV24-1 with TRBJ2-3; 10 bases line up with TRBD1. CDR3 size: 17 residues. The germline CDR1 and CDR2 sequences are KGHDR and SFDVKD. Losses at the gene ends were 0 bases for V and 1 base for J; bases not matched to a gene: 3. The CDR3 nucleotides read TGTGCCACCAGTGATTTGCGGGGGACAGGGGGCACAGATACGCAGTATTTT. Encoded protein: CATSDLRGTGGTDTQYF.

This clonotype appeared a few times. The rearrangement uses TRBV5-6 and TRBJ1-1; D perhaps matches TRBD1 (6 bases). The germline V gene has CDR1 SGHDT and CDR2 YYEEEE. CDR3 size: 12 residues. With 4 bases removed from V and 10 bases from J, the gap between germline ends came to 14 bases. The CDR3 bases are TGTGCCAGCAGCCCGGGGGGCAACCCAGCTTTCTTT. It specifies CASSPGGNPAFF.

The J gene is TRBJ2-7, the V gene TRBV7-9; D is unresolved. The CDR3 is made up of 14 amino acids. Deletions cut 4 bases from V and 0 bases from J, with 10 bases between. The germline V gene has CDR1 SEHNR and CDR2 FQNEAQ (reference sequence). CDR3 in DNA: TGTGCCAGCAGCTCACCACTTAGCTCCTACGAGCAGTACGTC. Its translation is CASSSPLSSYEQYV.

This clonotype has ten or more counts. The rearrangement uses TRBV2 and TRBJ1-3, with D unclear. Germline V gene sequence: CDR1 SNHLY, CDR2 FYNNEI. There are 12 residues in the CDR3. V was pared by 5 bases and J by 4 bases, with 6 bases between. CDR3 residues: CASSQQGNTIYF. The CDR3 nucleotides read TGTGCCAGCAGTCAACAGGGAAACACCATATATTTT.

This clonotype was picked up a small number of times. The chain employs TRBV6-2 or TRBV6-3 and TRBJ2-1, with 8 bases that match TRBD2. Looked up from germline, CDR1 is MNHEY and CDR2 is SVGEGT. J lost 0 bases, V lost 7 bases, and 8 bases had no gene match. The CDR3 spans 16 residues. In nucleotides, the CDR3 is TGTGCCAGCACCCAGGAGCGGGGGAGCTCCTACAATGAGCAGTTCTTC. It yields the protein CASTQERGSSYNEQFF.

The J gene is TRBJ2-5, the V gene TRBV2; D remains unclear. Germline V gives CDR1 SNHLY, CDR2 FYNNEI. Trimming removed 4 bases from V and 2 bases from J, with 14 bases in between. This CDR3 region has 15 residues. The CDR3 nucleotides read TGTGCCAGCAGTGGTGTCGGCGACGGTCAAGAGACCCAGTACTTC. This translates into CASSGVGDGQETQYF.

The chain has TRBV5-1 and TRBJ2-7, with 7 positions matching TRBD1. Losses at the gene ends were 5 bases for V and 2 bases for J; bases not matched to a gene: 13. Germline V gene sequence: CDR1 SGHRS, CDR2 YFSETQ. The CDR3 contains 16 residues. The CDR3 DNA sequence: TGCGCCAGCAGGGTGGGAGTGACAGGGAAAACCTACGAGCAGTACTTC. It specifies CASRVGVTGKTYEQYF.

The rearrangement links TRBV28 to TRBJ2-3; 7 positions agree with TRBD2. Germline CDR1 reads MDHEN; CDR2 reads SYDVKM. The CDR3 is 13 residues long. V lost 7 bases and J lost 5; bases outside the gene matches: 6. CDR3 nucleotide sequence: TGTGCCAGCACCGCCGCGGGGGTAGATACGCAGTATTTT. Translating gives CASTAAGVDTQYF.

With respect to this clonotype: A much larger clone lies a single base off, so this may be a read error. The CDR3 ends on some other residue instead of the conserved phenylalanine or tryptophan, so this is likely a read error. CDR3 nucleotides: TGTGCCAGCAGCCCCACCGGGGGCGTCGGGGGCTACACCTTA. Translated: CASSPTGGVGGYTL. The chain joins TRBV4-2 to TRBJ1-2; maybe TRBD1 (6 bases). V lost 4 bases and J lost 8, with 17 bases in between. The V gene's germline CDR1 is LGHNA and CDR2 YNFKEQ. The CDR3 runs 14 residues.